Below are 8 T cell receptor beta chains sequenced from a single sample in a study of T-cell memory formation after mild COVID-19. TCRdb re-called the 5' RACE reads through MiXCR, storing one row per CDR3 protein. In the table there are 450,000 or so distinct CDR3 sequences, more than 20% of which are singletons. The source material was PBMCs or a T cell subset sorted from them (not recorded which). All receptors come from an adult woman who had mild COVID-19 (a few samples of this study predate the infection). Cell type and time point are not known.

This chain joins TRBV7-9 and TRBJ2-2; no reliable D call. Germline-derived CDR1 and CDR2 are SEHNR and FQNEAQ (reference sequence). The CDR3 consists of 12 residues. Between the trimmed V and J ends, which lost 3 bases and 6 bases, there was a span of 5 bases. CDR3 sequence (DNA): TGTGCCAGCAGCTTGGACCCCGGGGAGCTGTTTTTT. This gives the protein CASSLDPGELFF.

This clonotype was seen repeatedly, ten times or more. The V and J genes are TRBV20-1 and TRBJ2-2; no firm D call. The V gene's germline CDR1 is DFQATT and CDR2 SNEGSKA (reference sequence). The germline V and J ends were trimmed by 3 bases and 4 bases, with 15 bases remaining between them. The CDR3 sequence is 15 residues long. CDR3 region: CSARDPFRSTGELFF. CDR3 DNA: TGCAGTGCTAGGGACCCTTTTCGGAGCACCGGGGAGCTGTTTTTT.

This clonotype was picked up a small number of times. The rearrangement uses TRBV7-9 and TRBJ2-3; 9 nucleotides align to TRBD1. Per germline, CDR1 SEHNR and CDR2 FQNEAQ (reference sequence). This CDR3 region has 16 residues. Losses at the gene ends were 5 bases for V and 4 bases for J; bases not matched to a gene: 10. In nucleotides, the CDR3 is TGTGCCAGCAGCCTATCCCGGGACAGGGCACCAGATACGCAGTATTTT. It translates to CASSLSRDRAPDTQYF.

CDR3 DNA sequence: TGTGCCAGCAGTTACTCGGGTGGGATAGACGAGCAGTACTTC. Translating it yields CASSYSGGIDEQYF. The chain links TRBV6-5 to TRBJ2-7; no firm D call. Trimming pared 0 bases from V and 5 bases from J, leaving 11 bases between. The CDR3 contains 14 residues. CDR1 is MNHEY, CDR2 SVGAGI, per germline.

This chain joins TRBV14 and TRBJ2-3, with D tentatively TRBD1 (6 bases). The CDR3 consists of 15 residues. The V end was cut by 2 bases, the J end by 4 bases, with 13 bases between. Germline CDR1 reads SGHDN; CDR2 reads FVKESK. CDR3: CASSQNLRTADTQYF. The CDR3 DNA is TGTGCCAGCAGCCAAAACCTACGGACAGCAGATACGCAGTATTTT.

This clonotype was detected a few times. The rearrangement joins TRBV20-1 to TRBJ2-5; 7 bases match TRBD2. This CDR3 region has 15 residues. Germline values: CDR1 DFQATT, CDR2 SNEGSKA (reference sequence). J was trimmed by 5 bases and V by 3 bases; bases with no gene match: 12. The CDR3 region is CSASRAAGTRETQYF. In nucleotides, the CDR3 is TGCAGTGCTAGTCGTGCAGCGGGGACTCGGGAGACCCAGTACTTC.

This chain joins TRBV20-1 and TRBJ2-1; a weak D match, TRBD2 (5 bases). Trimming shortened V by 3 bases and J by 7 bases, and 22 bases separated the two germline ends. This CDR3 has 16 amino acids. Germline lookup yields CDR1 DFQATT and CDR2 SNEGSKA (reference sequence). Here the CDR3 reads CSASSLAGAPGNEQFF. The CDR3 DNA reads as TGCAGTGCTAGCTCCCTAGCTGGAGCTCCGGGGAATGAGCAGTTCTTC.

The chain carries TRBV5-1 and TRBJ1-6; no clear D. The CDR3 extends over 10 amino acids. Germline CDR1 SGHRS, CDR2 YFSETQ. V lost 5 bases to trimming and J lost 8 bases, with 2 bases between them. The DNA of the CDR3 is TGCGCCAGCAGGGATTCACCCCTCCACTTT. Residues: CASRDSPLHF.